One and the same sample provided the 13 T cell receptor beta chains below, sequenced in a study of T cell clonotyping in hematopoietic cell transplantation. The data were produced by immunoSEQ multiplex PCR, yet TCRdb's version contains in-frame clones alone and is incomplete. The repertoire holds approximately 12,000 clones, with roughly 87% as singletons. Sequences were derived from PBMCs, sampled 100 days after allogeneic stem cell transplant. The origin of the receptors is a female patient between 55 and 75 years old who had an allogeneic stem cell transplant from an unrelated donor, so the T cells may come from the graft donor. Some clones in this sample may be carry-over from other donors' samples.

This chain connects TRBV5-4 to TRBJ2-2, with D hard to call. This CDR3 region has 11 residues. Per the germline V gene, CDR1 is SGHNT and CDR2 is YYREEE (reference sequence). Trimming took off 5 bases at V and 8 bases at J, with 7 bases between the two ends. The CDR3 spells CASSWKGELFF. In DNA, the CDR3 is TGTGCCAGCAGTTGGAAGGGGGAGCTGTTTTTT.

The chain carries TRBV5-1 and TRBJ1-5, with D maybe TRBD1 (6 bases). This CDR3 region has 14 residues. Per germline, CDR1 SGHRS and CDR2 YFSETQ. The germline V and J ends were trimmed by 0 bases and 7 bases, with 11 bases remaining between them. The CDR3 nucleotides are TGCGCCAGCAGCTTGGTGGGGGCAGGCCAGCCCCAGCATTTT. It specifies CASSLVGAGQPQHF.

J is TRBJ1-2 and V is TRBV27, with D possibly matching TRBD1 (5 bases). This CDR3 contains 13 residues. Deletions cut 3 bases from V and 9 bases from J, with 14 bases between. Germline V CDR1 and CDR2: MNHEY, SMNVEV (reference sequence). For the CDR3, the DNA is TGTGCCAGCAGTTTTCAGGGAGCCCCCCGCTACACCTTC. Translating it yields CASSFQGAPRYTF.

CDR3 sequence: CASSVGGGTNTGELFF. The CDR3 nucleotides read TGTGCCAGCAGCGTAGGGGGCGGGACTAACACCGGGGAGCTGTTTTTT. The V call is TRBV9, the J call TRBJ2-2, with D perhaps TRBD2 (6 bases). V was pared by 0 bases and J by 2 bases, with 11 bases between. The germline V gene encodes CDR1 SGDLS and CDR2 YYNGEE. The CDR3 runs to 16 residues.

The rearrangement uses TRBV15 and TRBJ1-5, with TRBD1 as a possible D gene (5 bases). Germline loops: CDR1 LNHNV, CDR2 YYDKDF (reference sequence). CDR3 length: 14 amino acids. V dropped 1 base and J dropped 6 bases, with 10 bases sitting between them. The CDR3 DNA reads TGTGCCACCAGCAGAGCGAGGGGAGCTCAGCCCCAGCATTTT. It is translated as CATSRARGAQPQHF.

The table lists this clone with a count of one. This chain uses TRBV14 with TRBJ1-1; D unclear. The germline V and J ends were trimmed by 1 base and 11 bases, with 8 bases remaining between them. The CDR3 extends over 11 amino acids. The germline CDR1 and CDR2 sequences are SGHDN and FVKESK. In DNA form, the CDR3 reads TGTGCCAGCAGCCAAGGGTTATGGGCTTTCTTT. This codes for CASSQGLWAFF. The full variable domain, completed using reference TRBV14 and TRBJ1-1, is EAGVTQFPSHSVIEKGQTVTLRCDPISGHDNLYWYRRVMGKEIKFLLHFVKESKQDESGMPNNRFLAERTGGTYSTLKVQPAELEDSGVYFCASSQGLWAFFGQGTRLTVV.

The J gene is TRBJ1-2, the V gene TRBV4-2; no clear D gene. From germline, CDR1 is LGHNA and CDR2 YNFKEQ. The CDR3 sequence is 14 residues long. Trimming cost V 0 bases and J 4 bases, with 9 bases left between them. This CDR3 is CASSQEDPSYGYTF. The CDR3 DNA is TGTGCCAGCAGCCAAGAGGACCCTTCCTATGGCTACACCTTC.

The chain uses TRBV27 and TRBJ2-3; D is undetermined. The V gene lost 7 bases and the J gene lost 2 bases, with 10 bases spanning the gap. CDR1 is MNHEY and CDR2 is SMNVEV in the germline V gene (reference sequence). This CDR3 is 13 amino acids long. The DNA of the CDR3 is TGTGCCAGCACCGCGGCTAACACAGATACGCAGTATTTT. Amino acid sequence: CASTAANTDTQYF.

The V and J genes are TRBV19 and TRBJ1-2, with 7 bases matching TRBD1. Looked up from germline, CDR1 is LNHDA and CDR2 is SQIVND (reference sequence). This CDR3 has 14 amino acids. V trimming: 6 bases; J trimming: 6 bases; junction bases outside the gene matches: 10. DNA of the CDR3: TGTGCCAGTAGCCCTTGGACAGGTGAGGATGGCTACACCTTC. It yields the protein CASSPWTGEDGYTF.

V and J are TRBV25-1 and TRBJ2-5, with 7 nucleotides matching TRBD1. The CDR3 has 15 residues. Per the germline V gene, CDR1 is MGHDK and CDR2 is SYGVNS. V was pared by 2 bases and J by 4 bases, with 7 bases of the junction left unmatched. The CDR3 sequence is CASSEGNHRGETQYF. The CDR3 DNA reads TGTGCCAGCAGTGAAGGAAACCACAGGGGAGAGACCCAGTACTTC.

The chain joins TRBV28 to TRBJ1-1; D is possibly TRBD1 (6 bases). The CDR3 loop spans 14 amino acids. Deletions cut 4 bases from V and 0 bases from J, with 9 bases between. From germline, CDR1 is MDHEN and CDR2 SYDVKM. CDR3 in DNA: TGTGCCAGCAGTTGGACAGTGTTGAACACTGAAGCTTTCTTT. Protein: CASSWTVLNTEAFF.

The rearrangement uses TRBV27 and TRBJ2-7, with D possibly matching TRBD1 (6 bases). Trimming pared 5 bases from V and 5 bases from J, leaving 10 bases between. Germline CDR1 and CDR2: MNHEY and SMNVEV (reference sequence). The CDR3 is 12 amino acids. In DNA, the CDR3 is TGTGCCAGCAGTGGACAGTTCGACGAGCAGTACTTC. As protein: CASSGQFDEQYF.

The chain uses TRBV6-5 and TRBJ2-7; maybe TRBD1 (5 bases). Germline CDR1 reads MNHEY; CDR2 reads SVGAGI. CDR3 length equals 11 residues. V lost 4 bases, J lost 6 bases, and 7 bases lay in between. CDR3 sequence (DNA): TGTGCCAGCAGTTTAGGGGTCGAGCAGTACTTC. Amino acids: CASSLGVEQYF.